These T cell receptor beta chains were read from a single sample in a study of technical replicates of blood from a handful of donors. Profiling relied on immunoSEQ multiplex PCR, and the TCRdb table lists in-frame clones only, not all of them. The table includes about 60,000 clones, around nine tenths detected once. Source material: PBMCs. Receptor source: a human donor in good health. Some clones in this sample may be carry-over from other donors' samples. Both conserved end residues are part of each CDR3. The D gene is left open where the match is weak. The listing skips clone size in some rows; elsewhere it reads once, few, many or a size class.

V,size,J,D,DNA,CDR3
TRBV18,NA,TRBJ1-4,NA,TGTGCCAGCTCATCGAACAGGGCTGGTAATGAAAAACTGTTTTTT,CASSSNRAGNEKLFF
TRBV4-3,NA,TRBJ1-2,TRBD1,TGCGCCAGCAGCCAAGATCGGACAGGGGGCGCCTATGGCTACACCTTC,CASSQDRTGGAYGYTF
TRBV6-1,NA,TRBJ1-3,NA,TGTGCCAGCAGGCCGACAGACTCTGGAAACACCATATATTTT,CASRPTDSGNTIYF
TRBV7-9,once,TRBJ1-5,NA,TGTGCCAGCAGCCCTCCAGGGGCAAGCAATCAGCCCCAGCATTTT,CASSPPGASNQPQHF
TRBV7-2,NA,TRBJ2-7,TRBD1,TGTGCCAGCAGCTGGCTCGGGACAGGGGCTGAGCAGTACTTC,CASSWLGTGAEQYF
TRBV6-7,NA,TRBJ2-7,TRBD1,TGTGCCAGCAGTTCCTCCGGACAGGGGAGCTCCTACGAGCAGTACTTC,CASSSSGQGSSYEQYF
TRBV13,NA,TRBJ1-3,NA,TGTGCCAGCAGCTTAGAGGGGGGGCCTGGAAACACCATATATTTT,CASSLEGGPGNTIYF
TRBV6-5,NA,TRBJ2-7,NA,TGTGCCAGCAGTTACCTTGTTGGGGGGAACGAGCAGTACTTC,CASSYLVGGNEQYF
TRBV6-4,few,TRBJ2-5,NA,TGTGCCAGCAGGGGGGCGGTGGGGCTGGCCCAGTACTTC,CASRGAVGLAQYF
TRBV5-1,NA,TRBJ2-7,NA,TGCGCCAGCAGTTTTCAACCGGGACTCTCTGGCTGGGAGCAGTACTTC,CASSFQPGLSGWEQYF
TRBV5-1,NA,TRBJ1-4,TRBD1,TGCGCCAGCAGCCTGGGGACAGGGGGCGCAGGAAAACTGTTTTTT,CASSLGTGGAGKLFF
TRBV18,NA,TRBJ2-3,TRBD2,TGTGCCAGCTCATCCCAGACTAGCGGGAGGTTGGGAGATACGCAGTATTTT,CASSSQTSGRLGDTQYF
TRBV4-3,NA,TRBJ2-7,NA,TGCGCCAGCAGCCAAGGATTACGGGGGTCGAGCTCCTACGAGCAGTACTTC,CASSQGLRGSSSYEQYF
TRBV10-3,NA,TRBJ2-3,NA,TGTGCCATCAGTCAGGGGCCAGATACGCAGTATTTT,CAISQGPDTQYF
TRBV4-1,medium-sized,TRBJ2-5,NA,TGCGCCAGCAGCCAAGTTACTAGCAGCTCAGAGACCCAGTACTTC,CASSQVTSSSETQYF
TRBV27,NA,TRBJ1-2,NA,TGTGCCAGCAGCCCTATAGGACGGGGATACACCTTC,CASSPIGRGYTF
TRBV7-3,NA,TRBJ2-3,NA,TGTGCCAGCAGCTACGGAGGGACCGATACGCAGTATTTT,CASSYGGTDTQYF
TRBV7-8,NA,TRBJ2-5,TRBD1,TGTGCCAGCAGCTTAATAGTGGGACAGGGGGGCCCCCAGTACTTC,CASSLIVGQGGPQYF
TRBV4-2,NA,TRBJ2-7,NA,TGTGCCAGCAGCCAGGACTTAGGTACCGAGCAGTACTTC,CASSQDLGTEQYF
TRBV30,NA,TRBJ2-3,TRBD2,TGTGCCTGGAGTAGCGGGAGTCTGACAGATACGCAGTATTTT,CAWSSGSLTDTQYF
TRBV6-4,NA,TRBJ2-7,NA,TGTGCCAGCAGTGCAGGCGCGGGGTACGAGCAGTACTTC,CASSAGAGYEQYF
TRBV27,NA,TRBJ1-1,NA,TGTGCCAGCAGTTTGCGGAGAAACACTGAAGCTTTCTTT,CASSLRRNTEAFF
TRBV2,NA,TRBJ2-7,TRBD1,TGTGCCAGCAGTGGGGGACAGGGAGAATACGAGCAGTACTTC,CASSGGQGEYEQYF
TRBV5-1,NA,TRBJ1-1,NA,TGCGCCAGCAGCTTGGAAGTCTTATCTACAGGAATGAACACTGAAGCTTTCTTT,CASSLEVLSTGMNTEAFF
TRBV6-1,NA,TRBJ2-5,TRBD1,TGTGCCAGCAGTACCGGGACAGGGGGCTGGGAGACCCAGTACTTC,CASSTGTGGWETQYF
TRBV7-9,few,TRBJ1-6,TRBD1,TGTGCCAGCAGCCCCGGACAGGGGATCACCTATAATTCACCCCTCCACTTT,CASSPGQGITYNSPLHF
TRBV18,NA,TRBJ1-1,NA,TGTGCCAGCTCTACAGACAGACAGAACACTGAAGCTTTCTTT,CASSTDRQNTEAFF
TRBV5-6,NA,TRBJ1-1,NA,TGTGCCAGCAGCTTCCGGGTGAACACTGAAGCTTTCTTT,CASSFRVNTEAFF
TRBV13,NA,TRBJ1-2,NA,TGTGCCAGCAGCTCCGGACAGTACTATGGCTACACCTTC,CASSSGQYYGYTF
TRBV5-1,NA,TRBJ2-2,NA,TGCGCCAGCAGCAGCCACCTGGGCGGGACCGGGGAGCTGTTTTTT,CASSSHLGGTGELFF
TRBV7-2,once,TRBJ2-2,NA,TGTGCCAGCAGCCGCCCCGGGACCGGGGAGCTGTTTTTT,CASSRPGTGELFF
TRBV30,NA,TRBJ1-2,TRBD1,TGTGCCTGGAGTGTACAAGGGGGCGTCGGTGGCTACACCTTC,CAWSVQGGVGGYTF
TRBV9,NA,TRBJ2-1,TRBD2,TGTGCCAGCAGCGGCCGACTAGCGGGGCACAATGAGCAGTTCTTC,CASSGRLAGHNEQFF
TRBV15,NA,TRBJ1-2,TRBD1,TGTGCCACCAGCAGAGATTTTGGCAGGGGGCTTAATGGCTACACCTTC,CATSRDFGRGLNGYTF
TRBV9,few,TRBJ1-4,TRBD1,TGTGCCAGCAGCCCAACAGAAAGGGACAGGAAAGAAAAACTGTTTTTT,CASSPTERDRKEKLFF
TRBV7-9,NA,TRBJ2-1,TRBD1,TGTGCCAGCAGCCCCGACAGGGCTTTTAACAATGAGCAGTTCTTC,CASSPDRAFNNEQFF
TRBV7-3,NA,TRBJ2-7,TRBD1,TGTGCCAGCAGCCGGGACAGCGCCTACGAGCAGTACTTC,CASSRDSAYEQYF
TRBV6-5,NA,TRBJ2-7,TRBD1,TGTGCCAGCAGTCCCGGGACAGGGGGATGGGAACAGTACTTC,CASSPGTGGWEQYF
TRBV18,few,TRBJ1-1,NA,TGTGCCAGCTCACCGCGACGCCCGGACAGAAGGGACACTGAAGCTTTCTTT,CASSPRRPDRRDTEAFF
TRBV7-2,NA,TRBJ2-1,TRBD2,TGTGCCAGCAGTCCCGACCCCCGACTAGCGGGCAATGAGCAGTTCTTC,CASSPDPRLAGNEQFF
TRBV6-6,NA,TRBJ2-1,TRBD2,TGTGCCAGCAGACCACCGGGACTACCGTACAATGAGCAGTTCTTC,CASRPPGLPYNEQFF
TRBV29-1,NA,TRBJ1-1,TRBD1,TGCAGCGCCTCTCGAGACAGGGGGCCTGAAGCTTTCTTT,CSASRDRGPEAFF
TRBV19,NA,TRBJ2-1,TRBD2,TGTGCCAGTAGTCTAGCGGGGGGAAATGAGCAGTTCTTC,CASSLAGGNEQFF
TRBV7-9,NA,TRBJ2-2,NA,TGTGCCAGCAGCCTGTCAAGGGGCTTCGACCCCGGGGAGCTGTTTTTT,CASSLSRGFDPGELFF
TRBV4-3,NA,TRBJ2-5,NA,TGCGCCAGCAGCCAAGATCGACAGGCCTCTATGGCAGAGACCCAGTACTTC,CASSQDRQASMAETQYF
TRBV7-3,few,TRBJ1-6,NA,TGTGCCAGCGGGACGGGACAAATCAATTCACCCCTCCACTTT,CASGTGQINSPLHF
TRBV9,NA,TRBJ2-7,TRBD2,TGTGCCAGCAGCGTAGCCCCTTCGACGGGAGGGCTATACGAGCAGTACTTC,CASSVAPSTGGLYEQYF
TRBV12-1,NA,TRBJ1-2,NA,TGTGCCAGCAGCTACGGGGAAAGGCATGGCTACACCTTC,CASSYGERHGYTF
TRBV4-3,NA,TRBJ2-2,TRBD2,TGCGCCAGCAGCCAAGTACCAACTAGCGGGAGTAACACCGGGGAGCTGTTTTTT,CASSQVPTSGSNTGELFF
TRBV5-6,NA,TRBJ1-3,NA,TGTGCCAGCAGCTTGGCCGGAGGGAACACCATATATTTT,CASSLAGGNTIYF
TRBV4-1,NA,TRBJ2-3,NA,TGCGCCAGCAGCCTCAGCGAGATTGCAGTAACAGATACGCAGTATTTT,CASSLSEIAVTDTQYF
TRBV29-1,NA,TRBJ2-4,NA,TGCAGCGTCGTGGACTCGTACTATGCCAAAAACATTCAGTACTTC,CSVVDSYYAKNIQYF
TRBV4-3,NA,TRBJ2-5,NA,TGCGCCAGCAGCCAAGATCGTTTCCGGGGTACCCAGTACTTC,CASSQDRFRGTQYF
TRBV5-1,once,TRBJ2-3,TRBD1,TGCGCCACTCAGAGACAGGGGACTTTCACAGATACGCAGTATTTT,CATQRQGTFTDTQYF
TRBV4-3,few,TRBJ2-3,TRBD2,TGCGCCAGCAGCCAAAGTTTTAGCGGGGGTCCAGATACGCAGTATTTT,CASSQSFSGGPDTQYF
TRBV19,NA,TRBJ2-7,NA,TGTGCCAGTAGTATCTTGGGCGCCTACGAGCAGTACTTC,CASSILGAYEQYF
TRBV7-9,NA,TRBJ2-5,TRBD1,TGTGCCAGCAGCCCCGAGACAGGGAACAAAGAGACCCAGTACTTC,CASSPETGNKETQYF
TRBV5-1,few,TRBJ2-2,TRBD1,TGCGCCAGCAGCTGGATGACAGGGATCACCGGGGAGCTGTTTTTT,CASSWMTGITGELFF
TRBV6-5,NA,TRBJ1-1,NA,TGTGCCAGCAGTTACTCCTACAGGAGCGACACTGAAGCTTTCTTT,CASSYSYRSDTEAFF